Listed below are T cell receptor beta chains from one sample, sequenced in a study of blood T cell repertoires in COVID-19. Clones were sequenced by immunoSEQ multiplex PCR, and TCRdb holds only the in-frame ones, with some missing. Of 150,000 to 200,000 clones detected, approximately 86% appear once; the ten largest clones hold about 9.1%. Sequenced material: peripheral blood. These receptors originate from an elderly woman with acute or convalescent COVID-19. Both conserved end residues are trimmed from each CDR3. A row's size may be missing; if present it is once, few, many or a size class.

once	TRBV7-9	TRBJ1-2	ASSLGTGGNNYGYT
NA	TRBV5-5	TRBJ2-1	ASSRLSGTGSYNEQF
NA	TRBV13	TRBJ1-6	ASSLGLTGQALH
NA	TRBV5-1	TRBJ1-2	ASSFADNYGYT
NA	TRBV9	TRBJ2-1	ASSVETSGRGEQF
NA	TRBV5-1	TRBJ1-6	ASSGEGAVESPLH
NA	TRBV2	TRBJ1-4	ASSLQGDGSEKLF
once	TRBV6-5	TRBJ2-7	ASSYHDEQY
NA	TRBV9	TRBJ2-3	ASSLTGTSGTDTQY
NA	TRBV2	TRBJ1-5	ASQGYQVINQPQH
NA	TRBV5-1	TRBJ2-5	ASSLAPGQETQY
NA	TRBV19	TRBJ2-5	ASSTERGRTSGSFETQY
NA	TRBV7-2	TRBJ1-1	ASSPDAGGYTEAF
few	TRBV19	TRBJ2-7	ASSARDRGTYEQY
NA	TRBV4-1	TRBJ1-4	ASSQEEGLSTNEKLF
NA	TRBV18	TRBJ1-1	ASSPGTGRNTEAF
NA	TRBV18	TRBJ1-5	ASSPSGGGQPQH
few	TRBV6-2/TRBV6-3	TRBJ1-5	ASSYGLGGARSNQPQH
NA	TRBV27	TRBJ2-1	ASSRAGTSGRGEQF
few	TRBV7-2	TRBJ1-5	ASSLSGTGRNQPQH
NA	TRBV7-2	TRBJ1-4	ASSLATGSNEKLF
once	TRBV16	TRBJ1-4	ASSPRTGDEKLF
once	TRBV4-3	TRBJ1-2	ASSLGGEGYT
NA	TRBV27	TRBJ2-5	ASSSPGLAGKETQY
NA	TRBV24-1	TRBJ2-1	ATSDHRESQF
NA	TRBV2	TRBJ2-5	ASAGGWQETQY
NA	TRBV19	TRBJ2-3	ASSIGGAAADTQY
NA	TRBV19	TRBJ1-5	ASSIVYGGVSNQPQH
NA	TRBV5-6	TRBJ1-2	ASSLPGEREHGYT
few	TRBV24-1	TRBJ2-2	ATSDPFRAGGPNTGELF
once	TRBV5-6	TRBJ2-7	ASSIYYEQY
NA	TRBV3-1/TRBV3-2	TRBJ1-2	ASSQDRGAGGYT